The 15 T cell receptor beta chains presented below share a single source sample, sequenced in a study of blood T cell repertoires in COVID-19. Using immunoSEQ multiplex PCR, the repertoire was profiled, and TCRdb retains in-frame clones only, with some absent. The sample carries 30,000 to 45,000 clones, around nine tenths recorded once. Sequencing input: peripheral blood. Receptors were obtained from a man between 65 and 85 years old with active COVID-19.

This rearrangement joins TRBV7-2 to TRBJ2-1, with 11 bases aligning to TRBD2. The germline gives CDR1 SGHTA, CDR2 FQGNSA. This CDR3 contains 16 residues. V shed 1 base and J 10 bases; nucleotides not matched to a gene: 9. This CDR3 reads CASSLDGLAGTKEQFF. DNA for the CDR3: TGTGCCAGCAGCTTAGACGGACTAGCGGGCACTAAAGAGCAGTTCTTC.

This chain joins TRBV18 and TRBJ2-1; 7 positions match TRBD1. CDR1 and CDR2 (germline): KGHSH, LQKENI. The CDR3 runs 15 residues. V shed 3 bases and J 8 bases; nucleotides not matched to a gene: 10. The CDR3 DNA follows: TGTGCCAGCTCACCGTTGTTGAAGGGGGCGGATGAGCAGTTCTTC. Protein sequence: CASSPLLKGADEQFF.

The rearrangement links TRBV7-3 to TRBJ2-1; a weak D match, TRBD2 (6 bases). The CDR3 is made up of 16 amino acids. Germline values: CDR1 SGHTA, CDR2 FQGTGA. V was clipped by 5 bases and J by 7 bases, with 21 bases between them. In DNA form, the CDR3 reads TGTGCCAGCAGCCCCCGGCGGAGTAGCGGCCGGAATGAGCAGTTCTTC. Translated: CASSPRRSSGRNEQFF. Variable domain in full (rest from reference TRBV7-3 and TRBJ2-1): GAGVSQTPSNKVTEKGKYVELRCDPISGHTALYWYRQSLGQGPEFLIYFQGTGAADDSGLPNDRFFAVRPEGSVSTLKIQRTERGDSAVYLCASSPRRSSGRNEQFFGPGTRLTVL.

The V and J genes are TRBV6-2 or TRBV6-3 and TRBJ2-5; a weak D match, TRBD2 (6 bases). V shed 0 bases and J shed 4 bases, with 15 bases lying between them. This CDR3 is 16 amino acids long. Germline V gene sequence: CDR1 MNHEY, CDR2 SVGEGT. This chain's CDR3 is CASSYSGLKLAETQYF. In DNA form, the CDR3 reads TGTGCCAGCAGTTACTCGGGACTCAAACTCGCAGAGACCCAGTACTTC.

The rearrangement uses TRBV30 and TRBJ2-5; 12 bases agree with TRBD2. Germline V CDR1 and CDR2: GTSNPN, SVGIG (reference sequence). This CDR3 comprises 18 residues. Trimming at V came to 0 bases and at J to 4 bases, leaving 12 bases not matched to a gene. CDR3 DNA sequence: TGTGCCTGGAGTGTTTCTCCTTGGACTAGCGGGGTGGGAGAGACCCAGTACTTC. Its translation: CAWSVSPWTSGVGETQYF.

V is TRBV18 and J is TRBJ1-1; D possibly corresponds to TRBD1 (6 bases). Trimming shortened V by 6 bases and J by 5 bases, and 19 bases separated the two germline ends. This CDR3 contains 15 residues. Germline values: CDR1 KGHSH, CDR2 LQKENI. The DNA for the CDR3 is TGTGCCAGCTCTCCTACCTGGGGGGGGCCAACTGAAGCTTTCTTT. This gives the protein CASSPTWGGPTEAFF.

A few counts support this clone. The V and J genes are TRBV25-1 and TRBJ1-2; a possible D gene is TRBD1 (6 bases). CDR1 is MGHDK and CDR2 is SYGVNS in the germline V gene. Trimming left V 4 bases short and J 7 bases short, with 19 bases between. The CDR3 length is 15 residues. The CDR3 protein is CASSVSGARSGGYTF. CDR3 DNA sequence: TGTGCCAGCAGTGTCTCAGGGGCTCGAAGTGGTGGCTACACCTTC.

The gene calls are TRBV27 and TRBJ1-3; TRBD1 might be the D (6 bases). The germline gives CDR1 MNHEY, CDR2 SMNVEV (reference sequence). Trimming pared 5 bases from V and 4 bases from J, leaving 18 bases between. CDR3 length: 16 residues. Written as DNA, the CDR3 is TGTGCCAGCAGTCCGCCGACAGGTCCGGAGGGAAACACCATATATTTT. Its protein is CASSPPTGPEGNTIYF.

The V gene is TRBV15, the J gene TRBJ1-5, with 9 positions matching TRBD1. CDR1 is LNHNV and CDR2 is YYDKDF in the germline V gene (reference sequence). The trim removed 7 bases at V and 6 bases at J, leaving 10 bases unmatched. This CDR3 is built from 15 residues. The CDR3 DNA reads as TGTGCCACCACGCTGGACAGGGGAGGGGGTCAGCCCCAGCATTTT. It encodes CATTLDRGGGQPQHF.

The chain has TRBV12-5 and TRBJ1-2, with 7 nucleotides matching TRBD1. Germline CDR1 and CDR2: LGHNT and FRNRAP. The length of the CDR3 is 17 residues. V shed 5 bases and J 0 bases; nucleotides not matched to a gene: 12. The CDR3 protein is CASGPVDREWANYGYTF. The CDR3 nucleotides are TGTGCTAGTGGTCCCGTTGACAGGGAGTGGGCTAACTATGGCTACACCTTC.

V is TRBV2 and J is TRBJ2-7, with 11 bases matching TRBD1. Germline V gene data show CDR1 as SNHLY and CDR2 as FYNNEI. After removal of 3 bases from V and 4 bases from J, the junction contained 8 bases not matched to a gene. CDR3 length: 16 amino acids. As DNA, the CDR3 is TGTGCCAGCAGTGAGGACAGGGGGCCCGTAAGGTACGAGCAGTACTTC. Translation: CASSEDRGPVRYEQYF. Variable domain in full (rest from reference TRBV2 and TRBJ2-7): EPEVTQTPSHQVTQMGQEVILRCVPISNHLYFYWYRQILGQKVEFLVSFYNNEISEKSEIFDDQFSVERPDGSNFTLKIRSTKLEDSAMYFCASSEDRGPVRYEQYFGPGTRLTVT.

The CDR3, as DNA: TGTGCCACCAGATATAGCAATCAGCCCCAGCATTTT. It is translated as CATRYSNQPQHF. The chain carries TRBV28 and TRBJ1-5, with D uncertain. The V gene's germline CDR1 is MDHEN and CDR2 SYDVKM. V was shortened by 10 bases and J by 0 bases, with 7 bases between the two germline ends. The CDR3 is made up of 12 amino acids. The full variable domain, completed using reference TRBV28 and TRBJ1-5, is DVKVTQSSRYLVKRTGEKVFLECVQDMDHENMFWYRQDPGLGLRLIYFSYDVKMKEKGDIPEGYSVSREKKERFSLILESASTNQTSMYLCATRYSNQPQHFGDGTRLSIL.

The CDR3 nucleotides are TGCGCCAGCAGCCCAAGACAGGTCTCTGGGGCCAACGTCCTGACTTTC. Residues: CASSPRQVSGANVLTF. The chain employs TRBV4-3 and TRBJ2-6; TRBD1 is a possible D gene (6 bases). Germline V gives CDR1 LGHNA, CDR2 YSLEER. The CDR3 runs to 16 residues. Between the trimmed V and J ends, which lost 4 bases and 0 bases, there was a span of 10 bases.

The J gene is TRBJ1-5, the V gene TRBV19; D not resolved. CDR1 is LNHDA and CDR2 is SQIVND in the germline V gene (reference sequence). V dropped 7 bases and J dropped 5 bases, with 15 bases sitting between them. The CDR3 consists of 14 residues. The CDR3 protein is CASTPDNRYQPQHF. In DNA, the CDR3 is TGTGCCAGTACCCCTGACAACCGATATCAGCCCCAGCATTTT. The full variable domain, in which reference TRBV19 and TRBJ1-5 provide the parts outside the CDR3, is DGGITQSPKYLFRKEGQNVTLSCEQNLNHDAMYWYRQDPGQGLRLIYYSQIVNDFQKGDIAEGYSVSREKKESFPLTVTSAQKNPTAFYLCASTPDNRYQPQHFGDGTRLSIL.

This chain connects TRBV18 to TRBJ2-5; weak D call: TRBD2 (5 bases). V lost 3 bases and J lost 1, with 15 bases in between. CDR1 is KGHSH, CDR2 LQKENI, per germline. CDR3 length: 16 residues. This CDR3 is CASSPSGRGPQETQYF. In DNA form, the CDR3 reads TGTGCCAGCTCACCTTCGGGTCGAGGGCCCCAAGAGACCCAGTACTTC.